This TCR beta chain was observed in a study of vaccination effects on CD4 cells after COVID-19. Points from the study as a whole: Clonal contraction was marked in infection- and vaccine-induced clones late after vaccination. Early post-infection timepoints were missing from the study, which also had few convalescent patients.

Per the germline V gene, CDR1 is SGHKS and CDR2 is YYEKEE (reference sequence). V was clipped by 1 base and J by 11 bases; unmatched bases: 5. The CDR3 has 15 residues. A word on this clone: What it binds is not known.

Peptide-pool stimulation followed by sequencing identified expanded antigen-specific CD4+ clonotypes in the ViraFEST assay. Investigators separated out CD4+ T cells once approximately 10 days of culture had passed. Each vaccine recipient was nucleocapsid antibody negative and had no prior SARS-CoV-2 infection. This table comes from immunoSEQ multiplex PCR, and its TCRdb copy is limited to in-frame clones, with some not included. The table has more than 20,000 clones, approximately 74% seen once. The chain recombines TRBV5-5 with TRBJ2-3, with 15 bases aligning to TRBD2. This receptor was taken from a human donor who received a COVID-19 vaccine. The source material was CD4+ T cells from PBMCs cultured with SARS-CoV-2 spike peptides, sampled before COVID-19 vaccination. This CDR3 reads CASSLRGLAGGWQYF. In DNA form, the CDR3 reads TGTGCCAGCAGCTTGAGGGGACTAGCGGGAGGTTGGCAGTATTTT.